This TCR beta chain was sequenced for a study of CD8 T cells in Susac syndrome. The study's findings and limits: The TCR sequencing and HLA analysis in the study involved a relatively small number of individuals, as the study acknowledged.

The multiple sclerosis controls comprised treatment-naive patients whose relapsing-remitting disease was stable or active. With random hexamers, 0.5 to 1 ug RNA was reverse transcribed. Across 54 Vbeta and 13 Jbeta, immunoSEQ multiplex PCR amplified TCR beta CDR3. TCRdb fed the immunoSEQ multiplex PCR reads into MiXCR, producing one record per CDR3 protein. The table lists about 150,000 distinct CDR3 sequences, about 95% of them singletons. The germline V and J ends were trimmed by 0 bases and 7 bases, with 10 bases remaining between them. CDR3 size: 13 residues. Germline V gene lookup returns CDR1 GTSNPN and CDR2 SVGIG (reference sequence). As to this clonotype: Its antigen remains unknown.

This chain joins TRBV30 and TRBJ2-1; possible D gene TRBD2, 5 bases. The sample was CD8+ T cells from PBMCs. This receptor was identified in a human donor with multiple sclerosis. CDR3 in DNA: TGTGCCTGGAGTGTAGGCCGGAGGAATGAGCAGTTCTTC. Amino acid sequence: CAWSVGRRNEQFF.